This T cell receptor beta chain was sequenced in a study of Ad26.COV2.S vaccination and SARS-CoV-2 variants. At the level of the study: Administration of Ad26.COV2.S was intramuscular, either once or twice 56 days apart. Study-wide points: Higher spike-specific TCR breadth was found in vaccine recipients than in placebo recipients.

Treatment noted: over 15 received Ad26.COV2.S at low or high dose, single or two shots; five or six received placebo; per-sample allocation not given. Samples analyzed were those drawn on day 63 after the first vaccine or placebo injection. Spike of the Wuhan-strain SARS-CoV-2 was expressed by an Ad26 vector, which formed the vaccine. The repertoire was sequenced with immunoSEQ multiplex PCR; TCRdb's copy has only in-frame clones and lacks some. The sample yields about 450,000 clones, 89% seen once. This CDR3 contains 11 residues. With 5 bases removed from V and 7 bases from J, the gap between germline ends came to 8 bases. A note on this clone: No antigen is known for it.

The rearrangement joins TRBV12-3 or TRBV12-4 to TRBJ1-2; the D gene is possibly TRBD1 (5 bases). This sequence was found in a person between 18 and 65 years old who received the Ad26.COV2.S COVID-19 vaccine or a placebo. This sample comprised peripheral blood, obtained in a trial of Ad26.COV2.S vaccine versus placebo. The CDR3 sequence: CASSQGGGYTF. CDR3 in DNA: TGTGCCAGCAGTCAGGGAGGTGGCTACACCTTC.